These 19 T cell receptor beta chains share one sample of origin, sequenced in a study of beta chain features in type 1 diabetes. Overall study findings and caveats: Shortening that was moderate but significant affected the TCRB CDR3s of Type 1 diabetes patients in all four CD4+ subsets.

No antigens are known for them. Isolated RNA was reverse transcribed in full, so expressed TCRB transcripts were sequenced. Profiling relied on immunoSEQ multiplex PCR, and the TCRdb table lists in-frame clones only, not all of them. The profile covers about 170,000 clones, with 6% to 9% appearing a single time and 0.5% taken by the ten largest. Source material: central memory CD4+ T cells from blood. These receptors all come from a man younger than 35 with type 1 diabetes.

The sample holds a few counts of this clone. This sequence joins TRBV6-5 and TRBJ2-5; no reliable D call. V was clipped by 1 base and J by 2 bases, with 11 bases between them. CDR3 length equals 15 residues. The V gene's germline CDR1 is MNHEY and CDR2 SVGAGI. CDR3 DNA: TGTGCCAGCAGTTACTGGGCCAGCAAACAAGAGACCCAGTACTTC. Encoded protein: CASSYWASKQETQYF.

The chain is built from TRBV5-4 and TRBJ1-2; TRBD1 might be the D (5 bases). There are 13 residues in the CDR3. Trimming left V 0 bases short and J 8 bases short, with 11 bases between. CDR1 and CDR2 from the germline V gene are SGHNT and YYREEE (reference sequence). For the CDR3, the DNA is TGTGCCAGCAGCTTGGGGCAGGGAGGAGGCTACACCTTC. This encodes CASSLGQGGGYTF.

There are many counts of this clone. V and J are TRBV10-3 and TRBJ2-1, with a weak D call TRBD2 (5 bases). Per germline, CDR1 ENHRY and CDR2 SYGVKD. CDR3 length: 12 amino acids. The ends were cut back, 4 bases at V and 7 bases at J, with 8 bases in the middle. The CDR3 protein is CAISARENEQFF. For the CDR3, the DNA is TGTGCCATCAGTGCACGGGAAAATGAGCAGTTCTTC.

J is TRBJ2-1 and V is TRBV5-4, with D maybe TRBD2 (5 bases). Germline assignment: CDR1 SGHNT and CDR2 YYREEE (reference sequence). V lost 4 bases to trimming and J lost 8 bases, with 7 bases between them. CDR3 length: 11 residues. CDR3 protein: CASSTRDEQFF. CDR3 in DNA: TGTGCCAGCAGCACGAGGGATGAGCAGTTCTTC.

This clone was found a few times. One end of the junction varies from germline; a read error may be responsible. CDR3 in DNA: TGTGCCAGCAGTTCCCCCTCCAGGGATAGTCAGCCCAAGCATTTT. This encodes CASSSPSRDSQPKHF. The chain is built from TRBV28 and TRBJ1-5, with D tentatively TRBD1 (5 bases). Germline values: CDR1 MDHEN, CDR2 SYDVKM. The CDR3 is made up of 15 amino acids.

This clone has only a few counts. Other nucleotide sequences from this sample produce the same CDR3. The chain carries TRBV5-1 and TRBJ1-5; weak D call: TRBD1 (6 bases). Germline V gene lookup returns CDR1 SGHRS and CDR2 YFSETQ. Trimming left V 4 bases short and J 3 bases short, with 14 bases between. The CDR3 runs 15 residues. The CDR3 region has the DNA TGCGCCAGCAGCCCGGATGGACAGCTCAATCAGCCCCAGCATTTT. Translated, it gives CASSPDGQLNQPQHF.

This clone came up a few times. This chain uses TRBV30 with TRBJ2-7; 11 positions agree with TRBD1. V lost 5 bases and J lost 6; bases outside the gene matches: 6. The CDR3 is 13 residues long. CDR1 is GTSNPN and CDR2 is SVGIG in the germline V gene (reference sequence). The CDR3 nucleotides are TGTGCCTGGTACGGACAGGGGGCGGCCGAGCAGTACTTC. This codes for CAWYGQGAAEQYF.

The J gene is TRBJ2-2, the V gene TRBV5-1; 10 nucleotides line up with TRBD2. Germline V gene data show CDR1 as SGHRS and CDR2 as YFSETQ. J lost 4 bases, V lost 0 bases, and 6 bases had no gene match. This CDR3 has 17 residues. The chain's CDR3 is CASSLGIAGGGTGELFF. In DNA form, the CDR3 reads TGCGCCAGCAGCTTGGGGATAGCGGGAGGAGGCACCGGGGAGCTGTTTTTT.

This clone was seen ten or more times. The V gene is TRBV30, the J gene TRBJ2-3, with D unclear. Trimming shortened V by 3 bases and J by 2 bases, and 9 bases separated the two germline ends. The CDR3 runs 13 residues. Germline assignment: CDR1 GTSNPN and CDR2 SVGIG (reference sequence). The CDR3 protein is CAWRTRITDTQYF. The CDR3 DNA reads as TGTGCCTGGAGAACGCGGATCACAGATACGCAGTATTTT. Filled out from reference TRBV30 and TRBJ2-3, the complete variable domain reads SQTIHQWPATLVQPVGSPLSLECTVEGTSNPNLYWYRQAAGRGLQLLFYSVGIGQISSEVPQNLSASRPQDRQFILSSKKLLLSDSGFYLCAWRTRITDTQYFGPGTRLTVL.

J is TRBJ1-1 and V is TRBV15; 7 bases align to TRBD1. Trimming at V came to 1 base and at J to 3 bases, leaving 5 bases not matched to a gene. This CDR3 comprises 15 residues. Germline V gene data show CDR1 as LNHNV and CDR2 as YYDKDF (reference sequence). CDR3 in DNA: TGTGCCACCAGCAGAGGGACAGGAGGGGACACTGAAGCTTTCTTT. Translating gives CATSRGTGGDTEAFF.

A few counts support this clone. The V gene is TRBV7-9, the J gene TRBJ1-1; maybe TRBD1 (5 bases). The germline gives CDR1 SEHNR, CDR2 FQNEAQ (reference sequence). The CDR3 extends over 12 amino acids. Trimming cost V 5 bases and J 7 bases, with 11 bases left between them. CDR3: CASSRDSGEAFF. In nucleotides, the CDR3 is TGTGCCAGCAGCCGGGACTCCGGTGAAGCTTTCTTT.

This clone was seen a handful of times. V is TRBV7-2 and J is TRBJ2-5; 7 nucleotides agree with TRBD2. This CDR3 has 14 amino acids. Trimming at V came to 6 bases and at J to 5 bases, leaving 9 bases not matched to a gene. Germline V lookup: CDR1 SGHTA, CDR2 FQGNSA. The CDR3 DNA reads TGTGCCAGCAGACGCGCGACTAGCCCGGAGACCCAGTACTTC. Its protein product is CASRRATSPETQYF.

The chain is built from TRBV2 and TRBJ2-5; 11 bases are a match to TRBD2. The CDR3 extends over 15 amino acids. Trimming at V came to 2 bases and at J to 5 bases, leaving 4 bases not matched to a gene. Germline CDR1 and CDR2: SNHLY and FYNNEI. The CDR3 region has the DNA TGTGCCAGCAGTGAATCTAGCGGGGGGCTTGAGACCCAGTACTTC. This codes for CASSESSGGLETQYF.

The rearrangement uses TRBV30 and TRBJ2-5; 7 nucleotides line up with TRBD1. Losses at the gene ends were 3 bases for V and 5 bases for J; bases not matched to a gene: 9. Germline values: CDR1 GTSNPN, CDR2 SVGIG (reference sequence). This CDR3 comprises 14 residues. The CDR3 is CAWSRQGWSETQYF. Here the CDR3 DNA reads TGTGCCTGGAGCCGACAGGGCTGGTCGGAGACCCAGTACTTC.

This clone was counted a few times. The chain is built from TRBV6-5 and TRBJ1-2, with 8 bases lining up with TRBD1. V was pared by 6 bases and J by 7 bases, with 13 bases of the junction left unmatched. Germline CDR1 MNHEY, CDR2 SVGAGI. The CDR3 runs 15 residues. The CDR3 DNA reads TGTGCCAGCAGACTATCTCCCGGGACAGGTGGTGGCTACACCTTC. Translated, it gives CASRLSPGTGGGYTF.

The chain combines TRBV4-1 with TRBJ2-5, with D perhaps matching TRBD1 (5 bases). Germline V gene data show CDR1 as MGHRA and CDR2 as YSYEKL. The CDR3 is 16 residues long. Trimming stripped 5 bases from V and 4 bases from J, with 20 bases between. CDR3 sequence (DNA): TGCGCCAGCAGCACAAGGGGTACTTTCTCCCGAGAGACCCAGTACTTC. Amino acids: CASSTRGTFSRETQYF.

This clone turned up a few times. The rearrangement uses TRBV4-1 and TRBJ2-6, with D possibly matching TRBD1 (6 bases). This CDR3 spans 16 amino acids. The germline CDR1 and CDR2 sequences are MGHRA and YSYEKL. V dropped 0 bases and J dropped 2 bases, with 8 bases sitting between them. CDR3 DNA sequence: TGCGCCAGCAGCCAAGATAACAGGGCTGGGGCCAACGTCCTGACTTTC. It is translated as CASSQDNRAGANVLTF.

The rearrangement links TRBV9 to TRBJ2-2, with D tentatively TRBD2 (7 bases). V was pared by 6 bases and J by 2 bases, with 17 bases between. Germline loops: CDR1 SGDLS, CDR2 YYNGEE. The CDR3 runs 16 residues. The CDR3 coding sequence is TGTGCCAGCAACGAGGGGGGGGCCTTTAACACCGGGGAGCTGTTTTTT. It is translated as CASNEGGAFNTGELFF.

The chain combines TRBV7-2 with TRBJ1-2, with D hard to call. The V gene's germline CDR1 is SGHTA and CDR2 FQGNSA. This CDR3 is built from 15 residues. V shed 3 bases and J shed 4 bases, with 15 bases lying between them. CDR3: CASSFLPRTGYGYTF. The CDR3 DNA follows: TGTGCCAGCAGCTTCCTCCCCCGTACGGGCTATGGCTACACCTTC.